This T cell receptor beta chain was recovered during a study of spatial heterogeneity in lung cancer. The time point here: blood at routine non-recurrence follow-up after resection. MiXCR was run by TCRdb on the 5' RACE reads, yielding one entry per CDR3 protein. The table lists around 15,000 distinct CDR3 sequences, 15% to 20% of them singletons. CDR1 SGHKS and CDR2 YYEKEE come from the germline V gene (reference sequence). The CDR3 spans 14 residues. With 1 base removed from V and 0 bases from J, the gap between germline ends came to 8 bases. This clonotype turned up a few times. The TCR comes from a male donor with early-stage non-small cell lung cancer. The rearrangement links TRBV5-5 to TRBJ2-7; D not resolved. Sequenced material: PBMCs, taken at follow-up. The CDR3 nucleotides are TGTGCCAGCAGCTTGTGGCCTAGCTCCTACGAGCAGTACTTC. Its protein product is CASSLWPSSYEQYF. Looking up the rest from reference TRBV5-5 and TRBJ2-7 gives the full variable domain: DAGVTQSPTHLIKTRGQQVTLRCSPISGHKSVSWYQQVLGQGPQFIFQYYEKEERGRGNFPDRFSARQFPNYSSELNVNALLLGDSALYLCASSLWPSSYEQYFGPGTRLTVT.